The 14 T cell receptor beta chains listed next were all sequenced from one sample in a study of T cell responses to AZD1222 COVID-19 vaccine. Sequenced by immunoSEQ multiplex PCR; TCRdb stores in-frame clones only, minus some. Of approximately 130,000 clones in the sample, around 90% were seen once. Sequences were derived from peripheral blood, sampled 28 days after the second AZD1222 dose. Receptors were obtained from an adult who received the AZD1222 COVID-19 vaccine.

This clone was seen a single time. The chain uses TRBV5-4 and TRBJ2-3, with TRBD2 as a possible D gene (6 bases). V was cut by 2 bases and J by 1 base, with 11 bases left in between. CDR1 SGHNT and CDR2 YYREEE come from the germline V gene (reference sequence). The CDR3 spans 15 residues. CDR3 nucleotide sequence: TGTGCCAGCAGCTTAGGAGGGGTTGGCACAGATACGCAGTATTTT. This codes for CASSLGGVGTDTQYF. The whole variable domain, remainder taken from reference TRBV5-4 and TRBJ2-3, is ETGVTQSPTHLIKTRGQQVTLRCSSQSGHNTVSWYQQALGQGPQFIFQYYREEENGRGNFPPRFSGLQFPNYSSELNVNALELDDSALYLCASSLGGVGTDTQYFGPGTRLTVL.

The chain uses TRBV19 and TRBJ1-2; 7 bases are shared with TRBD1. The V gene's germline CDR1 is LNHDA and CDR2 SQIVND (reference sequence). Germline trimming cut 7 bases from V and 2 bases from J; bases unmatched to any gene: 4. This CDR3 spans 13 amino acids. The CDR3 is CASTKTGNYGYTF. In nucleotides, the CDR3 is TGTGCCAGTACCAAGACAGGGAACTATGGCTACACCTTC.

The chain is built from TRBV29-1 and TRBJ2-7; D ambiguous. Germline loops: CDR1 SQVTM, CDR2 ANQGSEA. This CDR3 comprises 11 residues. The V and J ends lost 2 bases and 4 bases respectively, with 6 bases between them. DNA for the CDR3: TGCAGCGTTGAAAGGGATTACGAGCAGTACTTC. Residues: CSVERDYEQYF.

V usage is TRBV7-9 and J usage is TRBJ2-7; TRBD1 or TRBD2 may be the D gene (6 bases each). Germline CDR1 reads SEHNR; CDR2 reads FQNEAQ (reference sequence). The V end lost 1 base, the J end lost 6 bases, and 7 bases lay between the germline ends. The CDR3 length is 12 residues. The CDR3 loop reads CASSLEGGEQYF. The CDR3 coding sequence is TGTGCCAGCAGCTTAGAGGGGGGCGAGCAGTACTTC. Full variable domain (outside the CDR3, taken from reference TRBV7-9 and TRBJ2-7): DTGVSQNPRHKITKRGQNVTFRCDPISEHNRLYWYRQTLGQGPEFLTYFQNEAQLEKSRLLSDRFSAERPKGSFSTLEIQRTEQGDSAMYLCASSLEGGEQYFGPGTRLTVT.

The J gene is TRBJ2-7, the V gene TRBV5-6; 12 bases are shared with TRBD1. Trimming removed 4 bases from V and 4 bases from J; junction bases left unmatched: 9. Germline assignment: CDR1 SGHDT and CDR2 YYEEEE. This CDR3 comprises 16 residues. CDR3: CASSHAGQGAFYEQYF. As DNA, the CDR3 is TGTGCCAGCAGCCATGCGGGACAGGGGGCTTTTTACGAGCAGTACTTC.

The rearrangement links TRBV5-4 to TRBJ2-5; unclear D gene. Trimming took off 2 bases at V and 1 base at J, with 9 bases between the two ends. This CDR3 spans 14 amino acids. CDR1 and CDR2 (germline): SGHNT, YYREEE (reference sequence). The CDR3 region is CASSFGHPQETQYF. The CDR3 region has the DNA TGTGCCAGCAGCTTTGGCCACCCCCAAGAGACCCAGTACTTC. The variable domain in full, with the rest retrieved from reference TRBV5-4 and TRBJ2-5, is ETGVTQSPTHLIKTRGQQVTLRCSSQSGHNTVSWYQQALGQGPQFIFQYYREEENGRGNFPPRFSGLQFPNYSSELNVNALELDDSALYLCASSFGHPQETQYFGPGTRLLVL.

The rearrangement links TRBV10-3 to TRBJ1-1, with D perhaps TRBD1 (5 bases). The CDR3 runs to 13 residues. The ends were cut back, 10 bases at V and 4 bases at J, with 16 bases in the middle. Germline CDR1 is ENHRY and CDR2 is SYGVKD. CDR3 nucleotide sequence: TGTGCCACAAACCCCCCAGGGAGCACTGAAGCTTTCTTT. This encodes CATNPPGSTEAFF.

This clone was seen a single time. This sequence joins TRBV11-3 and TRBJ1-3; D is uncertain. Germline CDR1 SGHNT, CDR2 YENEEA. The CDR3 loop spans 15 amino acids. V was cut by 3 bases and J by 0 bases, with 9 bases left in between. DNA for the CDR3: TGTGCCAGCAGCTTCTTCGGAACCTCTGGAAACACCATATATTTT. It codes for CASSFFGTSGNTIYF.

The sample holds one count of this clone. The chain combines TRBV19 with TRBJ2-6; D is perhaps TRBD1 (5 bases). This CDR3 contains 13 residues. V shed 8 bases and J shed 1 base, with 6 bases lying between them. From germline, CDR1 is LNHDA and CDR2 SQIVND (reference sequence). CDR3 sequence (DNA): TGTGCCAGTGGGGCGTCTGGGGCCAACGTCCTGACTTTC. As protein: CASGASGANVLTF.

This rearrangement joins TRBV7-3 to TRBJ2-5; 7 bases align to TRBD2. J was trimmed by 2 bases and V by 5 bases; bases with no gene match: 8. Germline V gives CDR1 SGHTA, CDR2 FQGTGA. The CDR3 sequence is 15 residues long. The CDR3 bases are TGTGCCAGCAGCGCAGGGCGGGGAGGGCAAGAGACCCAGTACTTC. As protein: CASSAGRGGQETQYF.

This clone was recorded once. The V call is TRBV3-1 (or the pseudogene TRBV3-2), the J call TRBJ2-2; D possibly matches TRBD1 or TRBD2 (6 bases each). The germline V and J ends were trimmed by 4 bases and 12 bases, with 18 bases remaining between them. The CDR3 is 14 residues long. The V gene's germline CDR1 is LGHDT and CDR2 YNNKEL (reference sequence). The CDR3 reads CASSLGLEGGKLFF. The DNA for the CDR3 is TGTGCCAGCAGCCTTGGACTGGAAGGGGGGAAGCTGTTTTTT.

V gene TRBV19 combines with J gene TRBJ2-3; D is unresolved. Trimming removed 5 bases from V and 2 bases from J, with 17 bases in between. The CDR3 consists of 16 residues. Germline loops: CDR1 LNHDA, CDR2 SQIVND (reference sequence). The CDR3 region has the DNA TGTGCCAGTAGTGCTCGAACGAGCGAGAACACAGATACGCAGTATTTT. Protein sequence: CASSARTSENTDTQYF.

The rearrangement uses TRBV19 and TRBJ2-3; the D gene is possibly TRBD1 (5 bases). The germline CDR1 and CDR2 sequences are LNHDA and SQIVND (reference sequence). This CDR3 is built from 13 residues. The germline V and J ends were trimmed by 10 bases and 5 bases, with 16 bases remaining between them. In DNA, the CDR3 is TGTGCCACCGCATGGGATAGGGGAGATACGCAGTATTTT. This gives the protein CATAWDRGDTQYF.

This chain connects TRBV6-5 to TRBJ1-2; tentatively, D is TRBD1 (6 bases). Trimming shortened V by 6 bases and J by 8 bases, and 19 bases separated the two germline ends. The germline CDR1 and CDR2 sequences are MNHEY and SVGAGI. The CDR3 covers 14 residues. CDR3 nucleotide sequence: TGTGCCAGCAGGCCCGGGGGCCGATTGGAAGGCTACACCTTC. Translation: CASRPGGRLEGYTF.